Below are 30 T cell receptor beta chains sequenced from a single sample in a study of T cell repertoires in cytomegalovirus infection. These receptors lack a known antigen. Using its own MiXCR run on the reads, TCRdb lists one record per CDR3 protein. The sample carries about 68,000 distinct CDR3 sequences, 20% to 25% recorded once. Sequenced: PBMCs, sequenced either directly or after in vitro stimulation (not recorded which). These receptors were taken from a human donor in good health (CMV status not recorded). Some clones in this sample may be carry-over from other donors' samples.

V is TRBV14 and J is TRBJ1-1; TRBD1 aligns across 7 bases. Germline V gene sequence: CDR1 SGHDN, CDR2 FVKESK. The V and J ends lost 0 bases and 4 bases, in that order; junction bases with no gene match: 11. This CDR3 spans 17 amino acids. Here the CDR3 DNA reads TGTGCCAGCAGCCAAGAGGCACAGGGGAGACGGAGCACTGAAGCTTTCTTT. It is translated as CASSQEAQGRRSTEAFF.

This clonotype was seen ten or more times. The V and J genes are TRBV28 and TRBJ1-1; no clear D. The CDR3 contains 13 residues. Trimming removed 11 bases from V and 0 bases from J, with 13 bases in between. Germline values: CDR1 MDHEN, CDR2 SYDVKM. The DNA of the CDR3 is TGTGCCCACCAGACGGCCATGAACACTGAAGCTTTCTTT. Amino acids: CAHQTAMNTEAFF.

This clonotype was counted ten times or more. The chain employs TRBV28 and TRBJ2-3, with TRBD2 as a possible D gene (6 bases). Germline values: CDR1 MDHEN, CDR2 SYDVKM. The CDR3 loop spans 16 amino acids. V lost 6 bases and J 2 bases, leaving 18 bases between the germline ends. CDR3 DNA: TGTGCCAGCAGCTTGGCGGCGGCGGGATCCACAGATACGCAGTATTTT. Translating gives CASSLAAAGSTDTQYF.

This chain uses TRBV6-2 or TRBV6-3 with TRBJ2-1, with 8 nucleotides matching TRBD2. The CDR3 is made up of 15 amino acids. The junction had 13 bases not matched to a gene; V was cut back by 9 bases and J by 6 bases. From germline, CDR1 is MNHEY and CDR2 SVGEGT. CDR3 in amino acids: CASTKTSGRTNEQFF. DNA of the CDR3: TGTGCCAGTACGAAAACTAGCGGCAGAACCAATGAGCAGTTCTTC.

This clonotype was recorded at least ten times. The chain joins TRBV7-2 to TRBJ1-3; D may be TRBD1 (5 bases). Germline V gene data show CDR1 as SGHTA and CDR2 as FQGNSA. This CDR3 is 15 amino acids long. V was shortened by 5 bases and J by 1 base, with 12 bases between the two germline ends. The CDR3 region has the DNA TGTGCCAGCAGCCCCCCGCAGGGTTCTGGAAACACCATATATTTT. This codes for CASSPPQGSGNTIYF.

This clonotype was seen a few times. The J gene is TRBJ2-1, the V gene TRBV18; the D gene is possibly TRBD2 (5 bases). Deletions cut 3 bases from V and 3 bases from J, with 15 bases between. The V gene's germline CDR1 is KGHSH and CDR2 LQKENI. This CDR3 region has 16 residues. The CDR3 nucleotides are TGTGCCAGCTCACCTCGAGACCCCGCGGGCTACAATGAGCAGTTCTTC. This sequence encodes CASSPRDPAGYNEQFF.

V is TRBV3-1 and J is TRBJ2-3; maybe TRBD2 (5 bases). The ends were cut back, 7 bases at V and 2 bases at J, with 10 bases in the middle. The CDR3 runs to 13 residues. From germline, CDR1 is LGHDT and CDR2 YNNKEL (reference sequence). The CDR3 nucleotides are TGTGCCAGCAAGCCGGACTTCACAGATACGCAGTATTTT. This sequence encodes CASKPDFTDTQYF.

V usage is TRBV7-2 and J usage is TRBJ1-2, with D tentatively TRBD1 (5 bases). Trimming cost V 1 base and J 5 bases, with 8 bases left between them. There are 13 residues in the CDR3. CDR1 is SGHTA and CDR2 is FQGNSA in the germline V gene. Written as DNA, the CDR3 is TGTGCCAGCAGCTTAGAGCCAGGGTATGGCTACACCTTC. It is translated as CASSLEPGYGYTF.

The V call is TRBV15, the J call TRBJ1-1, with TRBD1 matching 7 bases. The CDR3 contains 16 residues. Germline V gene sequence: CDR1 LNHNV, CDR2 YYDKDF (reference sequence). Trimming took 1 base from V and 5 from J; bases not matched to a gene: 10. The CDR3: CATSRGGQGGSTEAFF. CDR3 bases: TGTGCCACCAGCAGAGGCGGGCAGGGGGGTTCGACTGAAGCTTTCTTT. Full variable domain (remainder filled in from reference TRBV15 and TRBJ1-1): DAMVIQNPRYQVTQFGKPVTLSCSQTLNHNVMYWYQQKSSQAPKLLFHYYDKDFNNEADTPDNFQSRRPNTSFCFLDIRSPGLGDTAMYLCATSRGGQGGSTEAFFGQGTRLTVV.

In this sample, this clonotype turned up a few times. The rearrangement uses TRBV6-5 and TRBJ2-3; 7 bases align to TRBD1. V shed 8 bases and J 4 bases; nucleotides not matched to a gene: 12. CDR1 is MNHEY, CDR2 SVGAGI, per germline. The CDR3 is 15 amino acids. The CDR3 nucleotides are TGTGCCAGCTGGAAAGACAGGGTCCAAGCAGATACGCAGTATTTT. This gives the protein CASWKDRVQADTQYF.

This clonotype was detected many times. This chain links TRBV5-1 with TRBJ1-3; 7 nucleotides agree with TRBD1. CDR1 and CDR2 from the germline V gene are SGHRS and YFSETQ. Trimming removed 4 bases from V and 0 bases from J; junction bases left unmatched: 4. The CDR3 contains 15 residues. The DNA for the CDR3 is TGCGCCAGCAGCGAGCGACAGGGCTCTGGAAACACCATATATTTT. It specifies CASSERQGSGNTIYF. The full variable domain, its missing parts supplied by reference TRBV5-1 and TRBJ1-3, is KAGVTQTPRYLIKTRGQQVTLSCSPISGHRSVSWYQQTPGQGLQFLFEYFSETQRNKGNFPGRFSGRQFSNSRSEMNVSTLELGDSALYLCASSERQGSGNTIYFGEGSWLTVV.

In its sample, this clonotype was seen a few times. This chain connects TRBV19 to TRBJ1-1, with 10 bases that match TRBD1. The germline V gene has CDR1 LNHDA and CDR2 SQIVND (reference sequence). This CDR3 is 17 amino acids long. The junction had 10 bases not matched to a gene; V was cut back by 6 bases and J by 0 bases. In DNA, the CDR3 is TGTGCCAGTAGACTATTCGGGACAGGGGCTATGAACACTGAAGCTTTCTTT. Translating it yields CASRLFGTGAMNTEAFF.

This clonotype has a handful of counts. The chain has TRBV11-2 and TRBJ1-5; D unresolved. The CDR3 is 13 amino acids. Germline V CDR1 and CDR2: SGHAT, FQNNGV. Between the trimmed V and J ends, which lost 1 base and 7 bases, there was a span of 8 bases. DNA of the CDR3: TGTGCCAGCAGCTTAGGAGGGAGCCAGCCCCAGCATTTT. It codes for CASSLGGSQPQHF.

This chain uses TRBV28 with TRBJ2-7, with D perhaps TRBD2 (6 bases). The CDR3 loop spans 15 amino acids. The V end was cut by 8 bases, the J end by 0 bases, with 17 bases between. From germline, CDR1 is MDHEN and CDR2 SYDVKM. CDR3 region: CASLPWGDPSYEQYF. The CDR3 coding sequence is TGTGCCAGCCTACCCTGGGGGGACCCCTCCTACGAGCAGTACTTC.

This clonotype was picked up many times. This chain uses TRBV12-3 or TRBV12-4 with TRBJ2-3, with 7 bases matching TRBD1. The CDR3 has 15 residues. J lost 6 bases, V lost 7 bases, and 13 bases had no gene match. The chain's CDR3 is CASTSLGTAFDTQYF. Written as DNA, the CDR3 is TGTGCCAGCACAAGCCTCGGGACAGCCTTTGATACGCAGTATTTT.

The chain couples TRBV15 to TRBJ1-5, with unresolved D. The germline V gene encodes CDR1 LNHNV and CDR2 YYDKDF (reference sequence). Deletions cut 0 bases from V and 6 bases from J, with 12 bases between. The CDR3 contains 15 residues. In DNA, the CDR3 is TGTGCCACCAGCAGAGACGGGCAGTTCTCTCAGCCCCAGCATTTT. Residues: CATSRDGQFSQPQHF.

The V and J genes are TRBV19 and TRBJ2-2, with D perhaps assigned TRBD1 or TRBD2 (6 bases each). The CDR3 loop spans 14 amino acids. Germline CDR1 reads LNHDA; CDR2 reads SQIVND (reference sequence). V lost 6 bases and J lost 4, with 12 bases in between. As DNA, the CDR3 is TGTGCCAGTAGACCGGGGGCGAGCACCGGGGAGCTGTTTTTT. Encoded protein: CASRPGASTGELFF.

This clonotype was counted between two and nine times. CDR3 nucleotides: TGTGCCAGCAGCTATACTACAGGAGTCGGCTACACCTTC. This encodes CASSYTTGVGYTF. The chain employs TRBV7-9 and TRBJ1-2; perhaps TRBD1 as D (5 bases). The ends were cut back, 4 bases at V and 8 bases at J, with 14 bases in the middle. CDR1 SEHNR and CDR2 FQNEAQ come from the germline V gene (reference sequence). There are 13 residues in the CDR3.

This clonotype was picked up a small number of times. The chain is built from TRBV7-6 and TRBJ2-2, with TRBD1 identical over 8 bases. The V gene end was trimmed by 1 base and the J gene end by 6 bases; junction bases not matched to a gene: 4. Looked up from germline, CDR1 is SGHVS and CDR2 is FNYEAQ. CDR3 size: 15 residues. CDR3 in amino acids: CASSLVQQGAGELFF. For the CDR3, the DNA is TGTGCCAGCAGCTTAGTGCAACAGGGGGCCGGGGAGCTGTTTTTT.

Many counts were recorded for this clonotype. V gene TRBV7-2 combines with J gene TRBJ2-3, with D hard to call. V was cut by 3 bases and J by 1 base, with 8 bases left in between. The CDR3 runs 14 residues. CDR1 and CDR2 (germline): SGHTA, FQGNSA. This chain's CDR3 is CASSFLGGTDTQYF. DNA of the CDR3: TGTGCCAGCAGCTTTTTAGGTGGCACAGATACGCAGTATTTT.

The CDR3 here is CASSSGTGDEQYV. In DNA form, the CDR3 reads TGTGCCAGCAGTTCCGGGACAGGGGACGAGCAGTACGTC. The chain uses TRBV12-3 or TRBV12-4 and TRBJ2-7, with 10 positions matching TRBD1. Trimming took 4 bases from V and 5 from J; bases not matched to a gene: 2. The CDR3 has 13 residues.

This chain joins TRBV29-1 and TRBJ1-5, with D possibly matching TRBD1 (5 bases). V was shortened by 8 bases and J by 5 bases, with 16 bases between the two germline ends. The CDR3 covers 13 residues. CDR1 SQVTM and CDR2 ANQGSEA come from the germline V gene. CDR3 in amino acids: CSSQGSPDQPQHF. The CDR3 DNA follows: TGCAGCAGCCAGGGATCCCCTGATCAGCCCCAGCATTTT.

The chain links TRBV2 to TRBJ2-5; 7 nucleotides agree with TRBD2. CDR1 is SNHLY, CDR2 FYNNEI, per germline. J was trimmed by 4 bases and V by 2 bases; bases with no gene match: 10. The CDR3 is 16 residues long. CDR3 sequence reads: CASSESGAGSGETQYF. For the CDR3, the DNA is TGTGCCAGCAGTGAATCGGGAGCGGGGTCTGGAGAGACCCAGTACTTC.

The rearrangement uses TRBV20-1 and TRBJ1-2; TRBD1 is a possible D gene (5 bases). Germline V CDR1 and CDR2: DFQATT, SNEGSKA (reference sequence). The V end was cut by 0 bases, the J end by 2 bases, with 10 bases between. The CDR3 is 14 amino acids. CDR3 coding DNA: TGCAGTGCTAGAGACCCGCGACAGAACTATGGCTACACCTTC. Protein: CSARDPRQNYGYTF.

The chain employs TRBV29-1 and TRBJ2-3; a weak D match, TRBD1 (6 bases). V was pared by 3 bases and J by 6 bases, with 13 bases between. Germline CDR1 reads SQVTM; CDR2 reads ANQGSEA. This CDR3 is 13 amino acids long. CDR3 region: CSVDGTRYDTQYF. CDR3 DNA: TGCAGCGTTGATGGGACACGGTATGATACGCAGTATTTT.

This clonotype has only a few counts. The rearrangement links TRBV24-1 to TRBJ2-1; the match to TRBD1 covers 9 bases. Unmatched junction bases numbered 3, after V lost 5 bases and J lost 5 bases. This CDR3 is 14 amino acids long. Germline lookup yields CDR1 KGHDR and CDR2 SFDVKD. The DNA for the CDR3 is TGTGCCACCAGTGGTGGGACAGGGAACAATGAGCAGTTCTTC. As protein: CATSGGTGNNEQFF.

This clonotype has more than one count but fewer than ten. V gene TRBV7-2 combines with J gene TRBJ1-3; 7 bases are shared with TRBD1. The germline V gene encodes CDR1 SGHTA and CDR2 FQGNSA. J gave up 3 bases and V 7 bases, and 3 bases lay outside the gene matches. This CDR3 has 13 residues. CDR3 in amino acids: CASIDRDGNTIYF. The CDR3 DNA follows: TGTGCCAGCATCGACAGGGATGGAAACACCATATATTTT.

V usage is TRBV6-5 and J usage is TRBJ1-1; 8 positions match TRBD1. The V gene's germline CDR1 is MNHEY and CDR2 SVGAGI. The CDR3 sequence is 14 residues long. The trim removed 1 base at V and 8 bases at J, leaving 6 bases unmatched. CDR3 nucleotides: TGTGCCAGCAGTTACTACTCAGGGGGCAACGAAGCTTTCTTT. The encoded protein is CASSYYSGGNEAFF.

The chain recombines TRBV11-2 with TRBJ2-1; 9 nucleotides line up with TRBD2. CDR1 and CDR2 from the germline V gene are SGHAT and FQNNGV. With V trimmed by 5 bases and J by 7 bases, 15 bases remained unmatched. The CDR3 spans 17 residues. DNA of the CDR3: TGTGCCAGCAGCACTAGCACAGGACTAGCGAATATGAATGAGCAGTTCTTC. Its translation: CASSTSTGLANMNEQFF.

At least ten counts were recorded for this clonotype. The chain recombines TRBV7-2 with TRBJ2-3; 7 nucleotides align to TRBD2. Trimming removed 0 bases from V and 5 bases from J; junction bases left unmatched: 5. The CDR3 sequence is 15 residues long. CDR1 and CDR2 from the germline V gene are SGHTA and FQGNSA. The CDR3 sequence is CASSLASLARDTQYF. The CDR3, as DNA: TGTGCCAGCAGCTTAGCGTCACTAGCGAGAGATACGCAGTATTTT.